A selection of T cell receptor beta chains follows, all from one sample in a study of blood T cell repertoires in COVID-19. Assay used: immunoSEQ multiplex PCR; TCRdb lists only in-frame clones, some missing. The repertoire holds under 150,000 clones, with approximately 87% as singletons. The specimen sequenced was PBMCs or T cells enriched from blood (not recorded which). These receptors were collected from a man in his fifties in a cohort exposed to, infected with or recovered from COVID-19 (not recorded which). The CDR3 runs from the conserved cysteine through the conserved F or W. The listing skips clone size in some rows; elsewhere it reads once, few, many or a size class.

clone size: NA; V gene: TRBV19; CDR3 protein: CASSGGQGENYGYTF
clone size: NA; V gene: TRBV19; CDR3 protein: CASRIGSGVSSEAFF
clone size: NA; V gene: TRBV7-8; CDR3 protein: CASSPWTGTPYEQYF
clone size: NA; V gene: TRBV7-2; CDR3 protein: CASSPYLLWETYNEQFF
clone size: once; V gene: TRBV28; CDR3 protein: CASSSPGVTYEQYF
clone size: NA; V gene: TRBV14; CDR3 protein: CASSPGTIEQYF
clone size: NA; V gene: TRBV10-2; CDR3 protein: CASRDISYEQYF
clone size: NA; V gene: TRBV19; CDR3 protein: CASTPRAGGLETQYF
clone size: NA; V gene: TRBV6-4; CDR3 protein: CASSDSIRGYSYEQYF
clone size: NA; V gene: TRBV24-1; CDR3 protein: CATSQGWPNYGYTF
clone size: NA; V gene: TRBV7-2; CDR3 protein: CASSTRLIQETQYF
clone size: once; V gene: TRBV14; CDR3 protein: CASSFRGSNGYTF
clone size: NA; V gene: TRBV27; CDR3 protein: CASSPRMAEQFF
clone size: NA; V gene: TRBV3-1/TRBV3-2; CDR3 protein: CASSQERVSWYEQYF
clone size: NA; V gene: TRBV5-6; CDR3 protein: CASSRGTGKRETQYF
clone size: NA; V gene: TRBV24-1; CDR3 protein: CATSEGGASYNEQFF